This TCR beta chain stems from a study of blood T cell repertoires in COVID-19. Study context: PBMCs, B-cell-depleted T cells, or T cells provided the cDNA or gDNA that made up the material.

V trimming: 8 bases; J trimming: 6 bases; junction bases outside the gene matches: 12. CDR1 SGHTA and CDR2 FQGNSA come from the germline V gene. This CDR3 spans 14 amino acids. Data came from immunoSEQ multiplex PCR; TCRdb stores just in-frame clones and leaves some out. Of approximately 88,000 clones listed, around 90% are singletons. This chain uses TRBV7-2 with TRBJ1-2; TRBD1 aligns across 7 bases. The sequence was collected from a woman in her fifties or sixties in a cohort sampled during active COVID-19. The sequenced sample was peripheral blood. The chain's CDR3 is CASGQPGQLDGYTF. In DNA form, the CDR3 reads TGTGCCAGCGGTCAACCGGGACAGCTAGATGGCTACACCTTC.